The rows below give T cell receptor beta chains drawn from one sample of a study of identical twins. TCRdb used MiXCR to reprocess the 5' RACE reads, holding one entry per CDR3 protein. The data show 1.5 million to 2 million distinct CDR3 sequences, about 32% seen once. The material sequenced was cord blood. These receptors came from a newborn girl in good health. CDR3s include the opening cysteine and the closing phenylalanine or tryptophan. D genes are given only for firm matches. Rows give clone size only sometimes, using once, few, many, or a class for an expanded clone.

>-|TRBV24-1|TRBJ2-1|few
CATSDPGHSYNEQFF
TGTGCCACCAGTGATCCGGGACACTCCTACAATGAGCAGTTCTTC
>-|TRBV19|TRBJ1-5|few
CASSNGQGSQPQHF
TGTGCCAGTAGTAATGGCCAGGGTAGTCAGCCCCAGCATTTT
>TRBD1|TRBV12-3/TRBV12-4|TRBJ1-1|-
CASSFRGLVNTEAFF
TGTGCCAGCAGTTTCAGGGGGCTGGTGAACACTGAAGCTTTCTTT
>-|TRBV3-1|TRBJ2-3|once
CASSQVGASDTQYF
TGTGCCAGCAGCCAAGTAGGCGCATCCGATACGCAGTATTTT
>TRBD1|TRBV27|TRBJ1-6|-
CASSFRRTGSSYNSPLHF
TGTGCCAGCAGTTTCCGCCGGACAGGGAGCTCCTATAATTCACCCCTCCACTTT
>-|TRBV27|TRBJ2-1|-
CASSLGGQSYNEQFF
TGTGCCAGCAGCTTAGGGGGGCAATCCTACAATGAGCAGTTCTTC
>-|TRBV7-9|TRBJ2-1|-
CASSLEGRFYHNEQFF
TGTGCCAGCAGCTTAGAAGGGCGGTTCTATCACAATGAGCAGTTCTTC
>TRBD1|TRBV12-3/TRBV12-4|TRBJ1-2|few
CASSWGQASGYTF
TGTGCCAGCAGCTGGGGACAGGCATCCGGCTACACCTTC
>-|TRBV6-1|TRBJ2-1|few
CASSQRVAAVDNEQFF
TGTGCCAGCAGCCAAAGAGTAGCTGCAGTCGACAATGAGCAGTTCTTC
>TRBD1|TRBV19|TRBJ2-7|-
CASSSFRDRGYEQYF
TGTGCCAGTAGTTCCTTCCGGGACAGGGGTTACGAGCAGTACTTC
>-|TRBV6-5|TRBJ2-1|few
CASSYGWVGVANEQFF
TGTGCCAGCAGTTATGGGTGGGTTGGGGTAGCCAATGAGCAGTTCTTC
>TRBD1|TRBV29-1|TRBJ1-5|-
CSVGQGGSNQPQHF
TGCAGCGTTGGGCAGGGGGGTAGCAATCAGCCCCAGCATTTT
>TRBD1|TRBV2|TRBJ2-5|-
CASSAQDRVQETQYF
TGTGCCAGCAGTGCCCAGGACAGGGTTCAAGAGACCCAGTACTTC
>TRBD1|TRBV27|TRBJ2-7|-
CASSSRQGTYNEQYF
TGTGCCAGCAGTTCCCGACAGGGGACTTACAATGAGCAGTACTTC
>TRBD2|TRBV3-1|TRBJ2-7|many
CASSQGTSGGYEQYF
TGTGCCAGCAGCCAAGGGACTAGCGGGGGTTACGAGCAGTACTTC
>-|TRBV7-9|TRBJ2-7|-
CAGSLGSNYEQYF
TGTGCCGGCAGCTTAGGCTCGAACTACGAGCAGTACTTC
>-|TRBV5-1|TRBJ2-1|few
CASSFGYSSYNEQYF
TGCGCCAGCAGCTTTGGGTACAGCTCCTACAATGAGCAGTATTTC
>-|TRBV20-1|TRBJ2-1|few
CSARGLLGEYNEQFF
TGCAGTGCTAGAGGACTCCTTGGGGAGTACAATGAGCAGTTCTTC
>TRBD1|TRBV7-8|TRBJ2-2|-
CASSFDRDAGELFF
TGTGCCAGCAGCTTTGACAGGGACGCCGGGGAGCTGTTTTTT
>TRBD2|TRBV20-1|TRBJ2-1|-
CSARLGLAIYDEQFF
TGCAGTGCTAGACTCGGACTAGCGATTTACGATGAGCAGTTCTTC
>-|TRBV5-1|TRBJ2-6|few
CASSFAGRVIADVLTF
TGCGCCAGCAGCTTCGCAGGACGGGTCATAGCGGACGTCCTGACTTTC
>-|TRBV4-1|TRBJ2-3|-
CASSQSTGPSTDTQYF
TGCGCCAGCAGCCAGTCAACGGGACCTAGCACAGATACGCAGTATTTT
>-|TRBV5-1|TRBJ1-1|few
CASSLETRVNTEAFF
TGCGCCAGCAGCTTGGAGACCAGGGTGAACACTGAAGCTTTCTTT
>-|TRBV12-5|TRBJ2-7|few
CASRSSYNEQYF
TGTGCTAGTAGGAGCTCCTACAATGAGCAGTACTTC
>TRBD1|TRBV29-1|TRBJ1-4|-
CSVTKGAANEKLFF
TGCAGCGTTACAAAGGGGGCGGCTAATGAAAAACTGTTTTTT
>-|TRBV6-1|TRBJ1-2|-
CASSELWTRAVGGYTF
TGTGCCAGCAGTGAGCTTTGGACGCGGGCCGTCGGAGGCTACACCTTC
>-|TRBV12-3/TRBV12-4|TRBJ2-1|-
CASSLPQIYNEQFF
TGTGCCAGCAGCCTCCCACAGATATACAATGAGCAGTTCTTC
>TRBD2|TRBV29-1|TRBJ2-7|-
CSVVTWRGERLAGSYEQYF
TGCAGCGTTGTTACGTGGAGGGGCGAGAGGCTAGCGGGGTCCTACGAGCAGTACTTC
>TRBD1|TRBV6-5|TRBJ1-2|few
CASSYSIRPGGSYGYTF
TGTGCCAGCAGTTACTCGATCCGGCCAGGGGGAAGCTATGGCTACACCTTC
>TRBD1|TRBV24-1|TRBJ2-5|-
CATSESGTGHNEQYF
TGTGCCACCAGTGAATCCGGGACAGGGCACAATGAGCAGTACTTC
>-|TRBV29-1|TRBJ2-2|once
CSVEGTANTGELFF
TGCAGCGTTGAAGGGACCGCGAACACCGGGGAGCTGTTTTTT
>-|TRBV29-1|TRBJ2-1|-
CSAVTGNNEQFF
TGCAGCGCAGTCACAGGGAACAATGAGCAGTTCTTC
>TRBD1|TRBV2|TRBJ1-1|few
CASRGDRVANTEAFF
TGTGCCAGCAGGGGGGACAGGGTGGCGAACACTGAAGCTTTCTTT
>TRBD2|TRBV9|TRBJ2-3|-
CASGSRQGRLAGPEYF
TGTGCCAGCGGCTCCAGACAGGGAAGACTAGCGGGCCCGGAGTATTTT
>TRBD1|TRBV10-1|TRBJ2-4|-
CASSEGDRGKNIQYF
TGCGCCAGCAGTGAGGGGGACAGGGGGAAAAACATTCAGTACTTC
>-|TRBV20-1|TRBJ2-1|-
CSARVGAYYNEQFF
TGCAGTGCTAGGGTCGGGGCCTATTACAATGAGCAGTTCTTC
>-|TRBV2|TRBJ2-1|few
CASSEARLGAHYNEQFF
TGTGCCAGCAGTGAAGCGCGTTTGGGGGCTCACTACAATGAGCAGTTCTTC
>TRBD1|TRBV12-3/TRBV12-4|TRBJ1-4|-
CASSPYRGVNEKLFF
TGTGCCAGCAGTCCCTACAGGGGGGTTAATGAAAAACTGTTTTTT
>-|TRBV5-6|TRBJ1-2|-
CASSLARQGDGYTF
TGTGCCAGCAGCTTGGCCAGGCAGGGTGATGGCTACACCTTC
>TRBD1|TRBV15|TRBJ1-4|-
CATSSPTGWDEKLFF
TGTGCCACCAGCAGTCCGACAGGGTGGGATGAAAAACTGTTTTTT
>-|TRBV5-6|TRBJ2-7|-
CASSPDGYSYEQYF
TGTGCCAGCAGCCCGGACGGATACTCCTACGAGCAGTACTTC
>-|TRBV28|TRBJ1-6|-
CASSLGDKTPPHF
TGTGCCAGCAGTTTAGGAGACAAGACACCCCCCCACTTT
>-|TRBV7-2|TRBJ2-5|-
CASSLVGENEQYF
TGTGCCAGCAGCTTAGTCGGTGAAAATGAGCAGTACTTC
>TRBD2|TRBV6-1|TRBJ2-3|-
CAIRLAIHTDTQYF
TGTGCCATCCGACTAGCAATCCACACAGATACGCAGTATTTT
>TRBD2|TRBV6-1|TRBJ2-7|-
CASSWTSGVRSYEQYF
TGTGCCAGCAGTTGGACTAGCGGGGTCCGCTCCTACGAGCAGTACTTC
>TRBD1|TRBV27|TRBJ2-6|-
CASSSDRVGANVLTF
TGTGCCAGCAGTTCCGACAGGGTAGGGGCCAACGTCCTGACTTTC
>-|TRBV5-6|TRBJ2-3|-
CASSLPYSADTQYF
TGTGCCAGCAGCTTGCCCTATTCGGCAGATACGCAGTATTTT
>-|TRBV2|TRBJ2-1|-
CASSPLNNPNEQFF
TGTGCCAGCAGTCCTCTAAACAACCCCAATGAGCAGTTCTTC
>-|TRBV29-1|TRBJ2-7|few
CSAGARGVNEQYF
TGCAGCGCGGGGGCCAGGGGGGTAAACGAGCAGTACTTC
>TRBD2|TRBV2|TRBJ2-3|-
CASRGLAGKGTQYF
TGTGCCAGCAGGGGACTAGCGGGAAAAGGTACGCAGTATTTT
>TRBD1|TRBV6-2/TRBV6-3|TRBJ2-4|-
CASRDSENIQYF
TGTGCCAGCCGGGACAGCGAAAACATTCAGTACTTC
>TRBD2|TRBV20-1|TRBJ2-1|-
CSASLRTSGRKFF
TGCAGTGCTAGTCTAAGGACTAGCGGGCGTAAGTTCTTC
>TRBD1|TRBV9|TRBJ2-7|few
CASSALQGPTHEQYF
TGTGCCAGCAGCGCCTTACAGGGGCCCACCCACGAGCAGTACTTC